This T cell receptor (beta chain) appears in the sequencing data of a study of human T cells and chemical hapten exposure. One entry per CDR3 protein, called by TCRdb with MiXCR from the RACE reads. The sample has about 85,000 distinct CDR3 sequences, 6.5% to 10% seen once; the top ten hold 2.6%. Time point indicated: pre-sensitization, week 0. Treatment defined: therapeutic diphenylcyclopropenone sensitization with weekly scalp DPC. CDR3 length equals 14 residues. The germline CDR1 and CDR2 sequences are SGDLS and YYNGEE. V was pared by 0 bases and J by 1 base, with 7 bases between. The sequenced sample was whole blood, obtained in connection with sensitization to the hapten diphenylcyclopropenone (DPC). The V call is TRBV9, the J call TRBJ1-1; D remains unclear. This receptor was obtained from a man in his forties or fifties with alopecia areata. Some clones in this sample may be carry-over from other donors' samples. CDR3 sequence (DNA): TGTGCCAGCAGCGTAGCCCGGAAGAACACTGAAGCTTTCTTT. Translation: CASSVARKNTEAFF.